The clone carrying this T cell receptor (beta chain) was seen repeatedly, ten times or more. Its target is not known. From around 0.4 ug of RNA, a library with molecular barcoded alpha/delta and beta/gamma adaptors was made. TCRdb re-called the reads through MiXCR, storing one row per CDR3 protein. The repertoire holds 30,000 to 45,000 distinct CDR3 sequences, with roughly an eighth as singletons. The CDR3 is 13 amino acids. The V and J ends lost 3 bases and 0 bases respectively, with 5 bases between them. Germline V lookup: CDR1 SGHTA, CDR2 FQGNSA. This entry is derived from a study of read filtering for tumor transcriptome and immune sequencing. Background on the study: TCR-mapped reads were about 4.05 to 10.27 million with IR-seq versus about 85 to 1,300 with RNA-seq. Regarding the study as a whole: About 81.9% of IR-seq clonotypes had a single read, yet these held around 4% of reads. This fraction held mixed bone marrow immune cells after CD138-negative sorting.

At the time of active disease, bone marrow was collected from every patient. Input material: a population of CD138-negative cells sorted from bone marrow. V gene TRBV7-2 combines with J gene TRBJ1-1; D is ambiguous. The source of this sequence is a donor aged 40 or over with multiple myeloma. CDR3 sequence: CASSFDLNTEAFF. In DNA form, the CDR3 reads TGTGCCAGCAGCTTTGATTTGAACACTGAAGCTTTCTTT.